These 17 T cell receptor beta chains were all obtained from the same sample, sequenced in a study of T cells in Graves' hyperthyroidism and ophthalmopathy. The CDR3 regions of TCR beta were amplified from RNA transcripts. HTBI primers were used for first-round RT-PCR of the TCR CDR3. TCRdb used MiXCR to reprocess the multiplex PCR reads, holding one entry per CDR3 protein. The sample includes around 530,000 distinct CDR3 sequences, roughly 15% of them seen just once. Material for sequencing was blood. The origin of the receptors is a woman between 18 and 29 years old with Graves' ophthalmopathy.

The chain is built from TRBV11-2 and TRBJ2-7; weak D call: TRBD2 (6 bases). The CDR3 totals 15 residues. V was cut by 6 bases and J by 4 bases, with 19 bases left in between. The V gene's germline CDR1 is SGHAT and CDR2 FQNNGV. The CDR3, as DNA: TGTGCCAGCAGTGGGGTAGTCGGGAGTAGGTACGAGCAGTACTTC. This encodes CASSGVVGSRYEQYF.

This clonotype was seen a few times. This chain joins TRBV4-1 and TRBJ2-2; D is unresolved. The germline V and J ends were trimmed by 2 bases and 1 base, with 5 bases remaining between them. The CDR3 is 14 amino acids. The V gene's germline CDR1 is MGHRA and CDR2 YSYEKL. CDR3 bases: TGCGCCAGCAGCCAACCGGGGAACACCGGGGAGCTGTTTTTT. The encoded protein is CASSQPGNTGELFF.

The table lists this clonotype with many counts. V gene TRBV6-5 combines with J gene TRBJ2-5; 13 nucleotides line up with TRBD2. The CDR3 loop spans 17 amino acids. V was pared by 0 bases and J by 5 bases, with 6 bases of the junction left unmatched. Germline CDR1 is MNHEY and CDR2 is SVGAGI. The CDR3, as DNA: TGTGCCAGCAGTTACTCGACTAGCGGGGGGTTAGGGGAGACCCAGTACTTC. Translated, it gives CASSYSTSGGLGETQYF.

This chain links TRBV29-1 with TRBJ2-1; 7 positions match TRBD2. Germline V CDR1 and CDR2: SQVTM, ANQGSEA. The CDR3 consists of 12 residues. The junction had 6 bases not matched to a gene; V was cut back by 7 bases and J by 6 bases. The CDR3 here is CSAGTNPNEQFF. The DNA of the CDR3 is TGCAGCGCCGGGACTAACCCCAATGAGCAGTTCTTC.

This chain joins TRBV4-2 and TRBJ2-2; D is perhaps TRBD1 (6 bases). V lost 0 bases and J lost 0, with 17 bases in between. CDR1 and CDR2 from the germline V gene are LGHNA and YNFKEQ. The CDR3 is 19 amino acids. Written as DNA, the CDR3 is TGTGCCAGCAGCCAAGATATAAGGGGGACATACCCGAACACCGGGGAGCTGTTTTTT. Its translation: CASSQDIRGTYPNTGELFF.

This clonotype has only a few counts. V and J are TRBV25-1 and TRBJ2-1; possibly TRBD1 or TRBD2 for D (5 bases each). The CDR3 contains 14 residues. With 6 bases removed from V and 4 bases from J, the gap between germline ends came to 13 bases. CDR1 is MGHDK and CDR2 is SYGVNS in the germline V gene. The CDR3 nucleotides are TGTGCCAGCAGCCCGGGGCCTAATTACAATGAGCAGTTCTTC. Protein product: CASSPGPNYNEQFF.

The chain carries TRBV20-1 and TRBJ2-1; D gene uncertain. In germline, CDR1 is DFQATT, CDR2 SNEGSKA (reference sequence). The CDR3 spans 14 residues. Between the trimmed V and J ends, which lost 4 bases and 4 bases, there was a span of 14 bases. The CDR3 region has the DNA TGCAGTGCTATCGACTCCCTATCTTACAATGAGCAGTTCTTC. Protein sequence: CSAIDSLSYNEQFF.

In this sample, this clonotype turned up many times. The rearrangement uses TRBV5-5 and TRBJ1-1; 8 bases fit TRBD1. Germline CDR1 SGHKS, CDR2 YYEKEE (reference sequence). The J segment lost 6 bases and the V segment lost 0 bases, leaving 13 bases of the junction unmatched. The CDR3 loop spans 17 amino acids. DNA of the CDR3: TGTGCCAGCAGCTTGGGCCCTCGACAGGGGCGACGCCCTGAAGCTTTCTTT. It codes for CASSLGPRQGRRPEAFF. Looking up the rest from reference TRBV5-5 and TRBJ1-1 gives the full variable domain: DAGVTQSPTHLIKTRGQQVTLRCSPISGHKSVSWYQQVLGQGPQFIFQYYEKEERGRGNFPDRFSARQFPNYSSELNVNALLLGDSALYLCASSLGPRQGRRPEAFFGQGTRLTVV.

The chain uses TRBV24-1 and TRBJ1-2; D possibly corresponds to TRBD1 (5 bases). CDR1 is KGHDR and CDR2 is SFDVKD in the germline V gene. The CDR3 extends over 13 amino acids. V was clipped by 0 bases and J by 6 bases, with 7 bases between them. CDR3 loop: CATSDLRGDGYTF. The CDR3 bases are TGTGCCACCAGTGATTTGCGGGGGGATGGCTACACCTTC.

This clonotype was picked up many times. The chain links TRBV28 to TRBJ1-2; TRBD1 aligns across 8 bases. CDR3 length equals 14 residues. CDR1 and CDR2 from the germline V gene are MDHEN and SYDVKM. With 2 bases clipped from V and 8 bases from J, the junction kept 7 bases outside the gene matches. CDR3 in amino acids: CASSLVDRGNGYTF. The CDR3 region has the DNA TGTGCCAGCAGTTTAGTTGACAGGGGTAACGGCTACACCTTC.

The chain combines TRBV5-1 with TRBJ2-1; the D call may be TRBD1 or TRBD2 (5 bases each). The germline gives CDR1 SGHRS, CDR2 YFSETQ. Trimming pared 7 bases from V and 7 bases from J, leaving 12 bases between. This CDR3 comprises 12 residues. CDR3 protein: CASGRWGNEQFF. In DNA form, the CDR3 reads TGCGCCAGCGGCAGGTGGGGGAATGAGCAGTTCTTC.

The genes are TRBV30 and TRBJ2-7, with D possibly matching TRBD2 (6 bases). The V gene's germline CDR1 is GTSNPN and CDR2 SVGIG (reference sequence). The CDR3 extends over 13 amino acids. With 5 bases removed from V and 2 bases from J, the gap between germline ends came to 13 bases. CDR3 sequence (DNA): TGTGCCTGGGGGCCGGGGGTAACCTACGAGCAGTACTTC. It yields the protein CAWGPGVTYEQYF.

This clonotype appeared a few times. Written as DNA, the CDR3 is TGTGCCAGCAGCCGGACTGTCTTGAACCGAGCGGGAGGCTACACCTTC. Amino acid sequence: CASSRTVLNRAGGYTF. This sequence joins TRBV7-9 and TRBJ1-2; D is unresolved. This CDR3 region has 16 residues. V lost 5 bases to trimming and J lost 8 bases, with 24 bases between them. Germline V gene sequence: CDR1 SEHNR, CDR2 FQNEAQ (reference sequence).

The chain uses TRBV9 and TRBJ2-7; D assignment may be TRBD1 or TRBD2 (5 bases each). The ends were cut back, 3 bases at V and 5 bases at J, with 21 bases in the middle. CDR3 length equals 16 residues. CDR1 and CDR2 from the germline V gene are SGDLS and YYNGEE. The chain's CDR3 is CASSAGAGTQGHEQYF. As DNA, the CDR3 is TGTGCCAGCAGCGCTGGGGCCGGGACCCAGGGACACGAGCAGTACTTC.

Concerning this clonotype itself: This may be a read error, as it is one base from a much larger clone. The V gene is TRBV7-9, the J gene TRBJ1-1; possibly TRBD1 for D (5 bases). This CDR3 region has 14 residues. Germline V CDR1 and CDR2: SEHNR, FQNEAQ (reference sequence). The CDR3: CASRPQGGETEALF. The CDR3, as DNA: TGTGCCAGCAGACCTCAGGGCGGAGAAACTGAAGCTCTCTTT. Supplemented by reference TRBV7-9 and TRBJ1-1, the full variable domain reads DTGVSQNPRHKITKRGQNVTFRCDPISEHNRLYWYRQTLGQGPEFLTYFQNEAQLEKSRLLSDRFSAERPKGSFSTLEIQRTEQGDSAMYLCASRPQGGETEALFGQGTRLTVV.

This clonotype was detected a few times. The rearrangement joins TRBV20-1 to TRBJ2-1; possible D gene TRBD2, 6 bases. Germline V gene sequence: CDR1 DFQATT, CDR2 SNEGSKA (reference sequence). V was cut by 3 bases and J by 5 bases, with 14 bases left in between. The CDR3 loop spans 14 amino acids. In DNA, the CDR3 is TGCAGTGCTAGGTCGGGGGTAGGGGACAATGAGCAGTTCTTC. As protein: CSARSGVGDNEQFF.

This chain uses TRBV20-1 with TRBJ1-5; 8 bases match TRBD1. Germline V gene sequence: CDR1 DFQATT, CDR2 SNEGSKA (reference sequence). The CDR3 spans 15 residues. Trimming cost V 2 bases and J 2 bases; bases outside gene matches: 5. The CDR3 protein is CSARPGTGGNQPQHF. CDR3 nucleotides: TGCAGTGCTAGACCCGGGACAGGCGGCAATCAGCCCCAGCATTTT.